This T cell receptor beta chain came from a study of PD-L1 blockade in urothelial cancer. Study at large: It was at 3 weeks (second dose) and 6 weeks after treatment start that blood was analyzed. Blood samples contained a median 141,255 T cells.

Time point here: pretreatment peripheral blood. Germline CDR1 reads KGHSH; CDR2 reads LQKENI. The CDR3 has 15 residues. V lost 5 bases and J 1 base, leaving 14 bases between the germline ends. Produced via immunoSEQ multiplex PCR; TCRdb's table is partial and in-frame only. The table includes about 63,000 clones, about four fifths detected once. This clone came up a few times. This clonotype originated in a man aged 70-80 years with urothelial cancer. The rearrangement links TRBV18 to TRBJ1-1; possible D gene TRBD1, 5 bases. This specimen consisted of PBMCs, obtained around atezolizumab (anti-PD-L1) treatment. The CDR3 coding sequence is TGTGCCAGCTCAATTGGAGGGGTGGAGAACACTGAAGCTTTCTTT. Translation: CASSIGGVENTEAFF.